This T cell receptor beta chain is from a study of CD4 T cells in relation to SARS-CoV-2 and coronaviruses. Study at large: TCR beta CDR3s were sequenced after approximately ten-day antigen culture of PBMCs. No peptide or an HIV-1 Nef peptide pool served as negative control. Crossreactive spike epitopes shared across donors were mapped to their HLA restriction.

General study points: Samples before the pandemic and after infection were not matched within any donor.

Unexposed donor CD4+ T cells date from about 2011-2018, before the COVID-19 pandemic. The cells were cultured for under twelve days before CD4+ T cells were isolated. Germline lookup yields CDR1 LGHNA and CDR2 YNFKEQ. V was pared by 5 bases and J by 0 bases, with 6 bases of the junction left unmatched. The CDR3 has 15 residues. This clone appeared a few times. Antigen: not known. Measured with immunoSEQ multiplex PCR; TCRdb has only the in-frame clones, and not every one. The sample consists of tens of thousands of clones, approximately 72% of them appearing once. The genes are TRBV4-2 and TRBJ1-2, with 7 bases lining up with TRBD1. The clonotype originates from a human donor in good health. The sequenced sample was CD4+ T cells from PBMCs, cultured in vitro. CDR3 in DNA: TGTGCCAGCAGCTTAGGGACAGTCCCTAACTATGGCTACACCTTC. Residues: CASSLGTVPNYGYTF.